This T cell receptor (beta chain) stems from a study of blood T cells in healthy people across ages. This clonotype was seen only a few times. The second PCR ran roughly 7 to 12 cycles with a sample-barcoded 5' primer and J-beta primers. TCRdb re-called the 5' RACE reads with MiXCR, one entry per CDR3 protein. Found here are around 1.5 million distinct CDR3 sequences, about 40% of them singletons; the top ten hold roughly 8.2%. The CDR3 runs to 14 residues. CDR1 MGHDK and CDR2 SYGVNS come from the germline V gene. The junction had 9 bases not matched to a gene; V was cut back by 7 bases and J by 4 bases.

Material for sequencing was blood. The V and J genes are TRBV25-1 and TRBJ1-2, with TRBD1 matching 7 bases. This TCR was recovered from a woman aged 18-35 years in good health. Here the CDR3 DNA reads TGTGCCAGCACAGGGGGAAGCGGGGGCTATGGCTACACCTTC. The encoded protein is CASTGGSGGYGYTF.